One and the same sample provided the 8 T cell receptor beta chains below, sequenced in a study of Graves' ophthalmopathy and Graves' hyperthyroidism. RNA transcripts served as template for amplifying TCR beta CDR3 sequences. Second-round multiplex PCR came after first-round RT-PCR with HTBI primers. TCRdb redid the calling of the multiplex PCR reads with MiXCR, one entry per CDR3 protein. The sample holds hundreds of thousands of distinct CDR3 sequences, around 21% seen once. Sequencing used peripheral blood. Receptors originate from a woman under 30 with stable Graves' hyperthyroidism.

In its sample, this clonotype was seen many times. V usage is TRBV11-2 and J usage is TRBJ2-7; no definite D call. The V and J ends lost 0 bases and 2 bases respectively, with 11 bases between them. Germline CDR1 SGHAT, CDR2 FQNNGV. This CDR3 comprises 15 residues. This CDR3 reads CASSLDSRYPYEQYF. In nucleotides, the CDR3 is TGTGCCAGCAGCTTAGATAGCAGGTACCCCTACGAGCAGTACTTC.

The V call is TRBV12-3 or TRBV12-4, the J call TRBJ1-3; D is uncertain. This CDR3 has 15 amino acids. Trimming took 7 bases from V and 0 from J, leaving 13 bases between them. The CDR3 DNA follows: TGTGCCAGCATCCCCTTGGCGGTCTCTGGAAACACCATATATTTT. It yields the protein CASIPLAVSGNTIYF.

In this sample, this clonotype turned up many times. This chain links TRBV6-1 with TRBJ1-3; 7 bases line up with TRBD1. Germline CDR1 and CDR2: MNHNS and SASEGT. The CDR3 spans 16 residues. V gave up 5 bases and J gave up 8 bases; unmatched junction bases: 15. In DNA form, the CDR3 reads TGTGCCAGCAGTCGCGGGTTCCCCGGGACAGTTGACACCATATATTTT. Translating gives CASSRGFPGTVDTIYF.

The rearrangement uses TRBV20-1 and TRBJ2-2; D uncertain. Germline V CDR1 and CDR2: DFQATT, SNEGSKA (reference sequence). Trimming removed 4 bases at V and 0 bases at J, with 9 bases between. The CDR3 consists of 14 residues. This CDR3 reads CSAIQRANTGELFF. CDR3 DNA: TGCAGTGCTATACAGCGTGCGAACACCGGGGAGCTGTTTTTT.

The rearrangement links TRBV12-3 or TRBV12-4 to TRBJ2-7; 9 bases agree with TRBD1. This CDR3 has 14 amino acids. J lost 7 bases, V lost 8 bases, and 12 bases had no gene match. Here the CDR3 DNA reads TGTGCCAGCGCCACTAACAGGGGGCTCGGGGAGCAGTACTTC. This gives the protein CASATNRGLGEQYF.

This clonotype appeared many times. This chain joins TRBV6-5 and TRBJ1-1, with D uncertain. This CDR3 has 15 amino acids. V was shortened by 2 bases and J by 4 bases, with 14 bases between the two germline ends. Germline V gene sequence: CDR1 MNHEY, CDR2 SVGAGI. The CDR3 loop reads CASSYGSRSVTEAFF. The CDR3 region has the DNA TGTGCCAGCAGTTACGGTTCTCGGAGCGTCACTGAAGCTTTCTTT.

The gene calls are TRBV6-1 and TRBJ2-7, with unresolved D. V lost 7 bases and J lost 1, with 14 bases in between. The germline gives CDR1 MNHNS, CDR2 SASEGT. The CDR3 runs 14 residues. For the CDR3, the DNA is TGTGCCAGCATGAAGGACCGATCTTCCTACGAGCAGTACTTC. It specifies CASMKDRSSYEQYF.

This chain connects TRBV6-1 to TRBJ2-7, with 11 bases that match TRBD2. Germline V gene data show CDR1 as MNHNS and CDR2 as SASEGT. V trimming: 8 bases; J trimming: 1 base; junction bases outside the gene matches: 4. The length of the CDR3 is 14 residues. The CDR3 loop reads CASLGTSGSYEQYF. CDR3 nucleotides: TGTGCCAGCCTCGGGACTAGCGGTTCCTACGAGCAGTACTTC.